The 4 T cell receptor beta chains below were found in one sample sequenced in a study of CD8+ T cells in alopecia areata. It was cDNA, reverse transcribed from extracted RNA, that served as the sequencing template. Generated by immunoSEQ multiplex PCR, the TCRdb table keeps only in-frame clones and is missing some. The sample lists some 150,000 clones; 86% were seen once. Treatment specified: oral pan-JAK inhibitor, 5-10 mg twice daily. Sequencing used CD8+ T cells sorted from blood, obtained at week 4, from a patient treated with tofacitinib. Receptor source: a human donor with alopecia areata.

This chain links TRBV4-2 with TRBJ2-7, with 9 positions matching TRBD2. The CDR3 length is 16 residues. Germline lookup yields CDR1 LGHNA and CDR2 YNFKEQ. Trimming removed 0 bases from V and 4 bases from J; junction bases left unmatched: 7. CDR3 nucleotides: TGTGCCAGCAGCCAAGATTACTTTGCGGGAGGGTACGAGCAGTACTTC. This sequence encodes CASSQDYFAGGYEQYF.

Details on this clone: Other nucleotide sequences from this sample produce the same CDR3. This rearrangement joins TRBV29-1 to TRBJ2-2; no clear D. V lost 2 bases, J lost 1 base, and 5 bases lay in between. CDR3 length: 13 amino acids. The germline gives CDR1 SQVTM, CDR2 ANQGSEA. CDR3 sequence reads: CSVEQENTGELFF. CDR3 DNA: TGCAGCGTTGAACAGGAGAACACCGGGGAGCTGTTTTTT.

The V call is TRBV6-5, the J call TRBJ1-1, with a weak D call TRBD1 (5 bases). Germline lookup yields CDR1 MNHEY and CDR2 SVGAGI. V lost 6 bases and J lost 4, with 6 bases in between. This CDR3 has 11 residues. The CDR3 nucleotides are TGTGCCAGCAGGCAGGGCACTGAAGCTTTCTTT. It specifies CASRQGTEAFF.

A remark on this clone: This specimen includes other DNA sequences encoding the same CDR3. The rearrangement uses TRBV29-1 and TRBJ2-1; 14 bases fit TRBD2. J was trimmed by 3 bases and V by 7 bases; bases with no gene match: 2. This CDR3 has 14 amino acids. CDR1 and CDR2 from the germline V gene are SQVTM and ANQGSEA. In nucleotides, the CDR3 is TGCAGCGCGGGACTAGCGGGGGTCTACAATGAGCAGTTCTTC. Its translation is CSAGLAGVYNEQFF.